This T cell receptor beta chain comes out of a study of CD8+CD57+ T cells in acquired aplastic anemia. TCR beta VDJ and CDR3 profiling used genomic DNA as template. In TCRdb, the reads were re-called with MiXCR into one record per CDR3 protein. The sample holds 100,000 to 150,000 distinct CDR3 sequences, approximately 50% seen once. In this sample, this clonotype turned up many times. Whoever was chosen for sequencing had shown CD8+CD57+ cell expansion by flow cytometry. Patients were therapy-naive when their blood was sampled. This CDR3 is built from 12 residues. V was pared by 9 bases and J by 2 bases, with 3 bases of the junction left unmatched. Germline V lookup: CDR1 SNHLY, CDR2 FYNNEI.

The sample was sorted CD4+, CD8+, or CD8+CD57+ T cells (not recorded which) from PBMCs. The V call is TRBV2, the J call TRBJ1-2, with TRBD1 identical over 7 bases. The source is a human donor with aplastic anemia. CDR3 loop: CARATGNYGYTF. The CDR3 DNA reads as TGTGCCAGAGCGACAGGGAACTATGGCTACACCTTC.